The 25 T cell receptor beta chains below come from one sample, sequenced in a study of blood T cell repertoires in COVID-19. Here immunoSEQ multiplex PCR was the method, and the copy in TCRdb shows in-frame clones only, minus some. Of about 150,000 clones listed, around 76% were seen once; the top ten hold roughly 4.3%. Material for sequencing was peripheral blood. These receptors were obtained from a man in his fifties or sixties with acute or convalescent COVID-19.

This clone has a handful of counts. The chain carries TRBV6-1 and TRBJ2-2; possible D gene TRBD2, 6 bases. Germline lookup yields CDR1 MNHNS and CDR2 SASEGT. V lost 3 bases and J lost 0, with 20 bases in between. The CDR3 covers 19 residues. DNA of the CDR3: TGTGCCAGCAGTGAGAGCCGGGACTCCATATTAACGAACACCGGGGAGCTGTTTTTT. Its translation is CASSESRDSILTNTGELFF.

This clone occurred once. The V call is TRBV5-6, the J call TRBJ2-7, with 7 bases lining up with TRBD2. CDR3 size: 15 residues. V lost 4 bases and J lost 3; bases outside the gene matches: 10. The germline V gene encodes CDR1 SGHDT and CDR2 YYEEEE. This CDR3 is CASSPQGGAGYEQYF. The CDR3 nucleotides are TGTGCCAGCAGCCCCCAGGGAGGGGCCGGCTACGAGCAGTACTTC.

This clone was seen just once. The V gene is TRBV29-1, the J gene TRBJ2-1; TRBD2 is a possible D gene (5 bases). Trimming took 2 bases from V and 7 from J, leaving 9 bases between them. The CDR3 runs to 12 residues. Germline-derived CDR1 and CDR2 are SQVTM and ANQGSEA. The CDR3 DNA reads as TGCAGCGTTGAATCTAGCTGGAATGAGCAGTTCTTC. Residues: CSVESSWNEQFF.

CDR3 loop: CAARAGDSPLHF. The CDR3 DNA sequence: TGTGCCGCCCGGGCCGGGGATTCACCCCTCCACTTT. V gene TRBV6-5 combines with J gene TRBJ1-6; no definite D call. Germline V CDR1 and CDR2: MNHEY, SVGAGI. The CDR3 is made up of 12 amino acids. Trimming took off 11 bases at V and 8 bases at J, with 13 bases between the two ends.

The chain has TRBV27 and TRBJ2-3; D perhaps matches TRBD2 (6 bases). The ends were cut back, 8 bases at V and 2 bases at J, with 17 bases in the middle. CDR3 length equals 15 residues. Germline loops: CDR1 MNHEY, CDR2 SMNVEV (reference sequence). The chain's CDR3 is CASGGGETFTDTQYF. The CDR3 bases are TGTGCCAGCGGTGGCGGGGAAACCTTCACAGATACGCAGTATTTT.

The chain's CDR3 is CASLKVQREGQVQYF. The CDR3 bases are TGTGCCAGCCTAAAAGTACAGCGGGAGGGCCAAGTGCAGTACTTC. The chain uses TRBV11-2 and TRBJ2-5, with 10 bases that match TRBD2. This CDR3 comprises 15 residues. V trimming: 8 bases; J trimming: 11 bases; junction bases outside the gene matches: 17. Per the germline V gene, CDR1 is SGHAT and CDR2 is FQNNGV. The entire variable domain, with the rest obtained from reference TRBV11-2 and TRBJ2-5, is as follows: EAGVAQSPRYKIIEKRQSVAFWCNPISGHATLYWYQQILGQGPKLLIQFQNNGVVDDSQLPKDRFSAERLKGVDSTLKIQPAKLEDSAVYLCASLKVQREGQVQYFGPGTRLLVL.

This clone was counted many times. The V and J genes are TRBV28 and TRBJ2-7; D might be TRBD1 (5 bases). The CDR3 sequence is 12 residues long. Germline V gene data show CDR1 as MDHEN and CDR2 as SYDVKM. V was cut by 5 bases and J by 7 bases, with 12 bases left in between. The CDR3 is CASSGHSREQYF. CDR3 DNA sequence: TGTGCCAGCAGTGGACACTCGAGGGAGCAGTACTTC.

V is TRBV12-3 or TRBV12-4 and J is TRBJ2-7, with TRBD2 identical over 8 bases. The V gene end was trimmed by 7 bases and the J gene end by 4 bases; junction bases not matched to a gene: 3. This CDR3 region has 12 residues. CDR3 sequence reads: CASMGLGYEQYF. CDR3 DNA: TGTGCCAGCATGGGACTAGGTTACGAGCAGTACTTC.

Only one count was recorded for this clone. This chain joins TRBV11-3 and TRBJ2-1; no firm D call. CDR1 and CDR2 from the germline V gene are SGHNT and YENEEA. Trimming shortened V by 4 bases and J by 2 bases, and 12 bases separated the two germline ends. The CDR3 is made up of 15 amino acids. The CDR3 loop is CASSSRSAPYNEQFF. In DNA, the CDR3 is TGTGCCAGCAGCTCCAGGTCCGCCCCCTACAATGAGCAGTTCTTC.

V and J are TRBV9 and TRBJ2-7; weak D call: TRBD2 (7 bases). Trimming cost V 1 base and J 7 bases, with 27 bases left between them. Germline V gives CDR1 SGDLS, CDR2 YYNGEE. This CDR3 comprises 18 residues. The CDR3 DNA follows: TGTGCCAGCAGCGTAAGGGGAGGGAGGGGGACCCTTTTATGGGAGCAGTACTTC. Translating gives CASSVRGGRGTLLWEQYF.

The chain has TRBV9 and TRBJ2-6; a weak D match, TRBD2 (5 bases). The length of the CDR3 is 13 residues. From germline, CDR1 is SGDLS and CDR2 YYNGEE. V lost 3 bases and J lost 4, with 5 bases in between. CDR3 coding DNA: TGTGCCAGCAGCGCGGGAGGGGCCAACGTCCTGACTTTC. This translates into CASSAGGANVLTF.

V is TRBV19 and J is TRBJ1-1; TRBD1 aligns across 8 bases. In germline, CDR1 is LNHDA, CDR2 SQIVND (reference sequence). The CDR3 consists of 15 residues. V lost 2 bases and J lost 5; bases outside the gene matches: 7. The DNA for the CDR3 is TGTGCCAGTAGTATATCGGCAGGGGGCAATACTGAAGCTTTCTTT. Translated, it gives CASSISAGGNTEAFF.

This sequence joins TRBV28 and TRBJ2-3; 11 bases line up with TRBD2. This CDR3 is 18 amino acids long. The V segment lost 5 bases and the J segment 0 bases; nucleotides outside the gene matches: 10. Germline assignment: CDR1 MDHEN and CDR2 SYDVKM. CDR3 amino acids: CASSPGLAVDPSTDTQYF. As DNA, the CDR3 is TGTGCCAGCAGTCCGGGACTAGCGGTCGACCCTAGCACAGATACGCAGTATTTT.

This chain links TRBV6-5 with TRBJ1-2; D is uncertain. The ends were cut back, 6 bases at V and 4 bases at J, with 15 bases in the middle. The CDR3 totals 14 residues. Germline loops: CDR1 MNHEY, CDR2 SVGAGI. DNA for the CDR3: TGTGCCAGCAGCTTACTAACGGCCGGCTATGGCTACACCTTC. Residues: CASSLLTAGYGYTF.

This chain joins TRBV5-6 and TRBJ1-2; D unresolved. The CDR3 has 13 residues. V lost 4 bases to trimming and J lost 8 bases, with 15 bases between them. The germline CDR1 and CDR2 sequences are SGHDT and YYEEEE. The CDR3 DNA reads TGTGCCAGCAGCGGAACATCCCCCGGGGGCTACACCTTC. As protein: CASSGTSPGGYTF.

This clone was detected only once. The rearrangement uses TRBV28 and TRBJ2-7, with D maybe TRBD2 (6 bases). The germline V gene has CDR1 MDHEN and CDR2 SYDVKM. The CDR3 has 15 residues. Trimming removed 0 bases from V and 5 bases from J, with 14 bases in between. The CDR3 sequence: CASSLWAGSGDEQYF. The CDR3 bases are TGTGCCAGCAGTTTATGGGCCGGGAGTGGGGACGAGCAGTACTTC. Full variable domain (outside the CDR3, taken from reference TRBV28 and TRBJ2-7): DVKVTQSSRYLVKRTGEKVFLECVQDMDHENMFWYRQDPGLGLRLIYFSYDVKMKEKGDIPEGYSVSREKKERFSLILESASTNQTSMYLCASSLWAGSGDEQYFGPGTRLTVT.

V gene TRBV5-6 combines with J gene TRBJ2-1; 13 nucleotides match TRBD2. The ends lost 0 bases at V and 3 bases at J; junction bases unmatched: 0. The CDR3 has 16 amino acids. Germline values: CDR1 SGHDT, CDR2 YYEEEE. CDR3 DNA sequence: TGTGCCAGCAGCTTGGGACTAGCGGGAGGCTACAATGAGCAGTTCTTC. Translating gives CASSLGLAGGYNEQFF.

This sequence joins TRBV9 and TRBJ2-5, with TRBD2 matching 10 bases. CDR3 length equals 15 residues. CDR1 is SGDLS, CDR2 YYNGEE, per germline. Unmatched junction bases numbered 8, after V lost 4 bases and J lost 5 bases. The DNA for the CDR3 is TGTGCCAGCAGCTTTGAAAGCGGGAGGGGGGAGACCCAGTACTTC. Protein product: CASSFESGRGETQYF.

In this sample, this clone turned up once. V usage is TRBV28 and J usage is TRBJ2-5, with D perhaps matching TRBD1 (6 bases). This CDR3 comprises 13 residues. CDR1 and CDR2 from the germline V gene are MDHEN and SYDVKM. Trimming took 7 bases from V and 5 from J, leaving 14 bases between them. The CDR3 protein is CASTSGQGETQYF. As DNA, the CDR3 is TGTGCCAGCACCTCCGGGCAGGGGGAGACCCAGTACTTC. Full variable domain (rest looked up from reference TRBV28 and TRBJ2-5): DVKVTQSSRYLVKRTGEKVFLECVQDMDHENMFWYRQDPGLGLRLIYFSYDVKMKEKGDIPEGYSVSREKKERFSLILESASTNQTSMYLCASTSGQGETQYFGPGTRLLVL.

The J gene is TRBJ2-5, the V gene TRBV6-5; weak D call: TRBD1 (6 bases). From germline, CDR1 is MNHEY and CDR2 SVGAGI. V lost 5 bases, J lost 1 base, and 11 bases lay in between. CDR3 size: 14 residues. CDR3 nucleotides: TGTGCCAGCAGTCTACAGGGTATCCAAGAGACCCAGTACTTC. Translation: CASSLQGIQETQYF.

V is TRBV30 and J is TRBJ1-5; D is ambiguous. CDR1 and CDR2 (germline): GTSNPN, SVGIG (reference sequence). The CDR3 consists of 13 residues. The ends were cut back, 1 base at V and 7 bases at J, with 11 bases in the middle. The CDR3 loop is CAWSGGERQPQHF. DNA of the CDR3: TGTGCCTGGAGTGGGGGAGAAAGGCAGCCCCAGCATTTT.

The V gene is TRBV19, the J gene TRBJ1-2, with no clear D. Germline values: CDR1 LNHDA, CDR2 SQIVND (reference sequence). The CDR3 covers 15 residues. V was shortened by 7 bases and J by 2 bases, with 17 bases between the two germline ends. The CDR3 nucleotides read TGTGCCAGTACCGATGGAGGGAGAGGAAACTATGGCTACACCTTC. Translation: CASTDGGRGNYGYTF.

Only a few counts were recorded for this clone. The J gene is TRBJ1-4, the V gene TRBV25-1; D gene ambiguous. Trimming removed 7 bases from V and 1 base from J, with 10 bases in between. The CDR3 sequence is 14 residues long. Germline V gene data show CDR1 as MGHDK and CDR2 as SYGVNS. As DNA, the CDR3 is TGTGCCAGCACCGGCGGGGTAACTAATGAAAAACTGTTTTTT. Amino acids: CASTGGVTNEKLFF.

This rearrangement joins TRBV27 to TRBJ2-7; TRBD1 aligns across 7 bases. Germline V CDR1 and CDR2: MNHEY, SMNVEV (reference sequence). This CDR3 spans 15 amino acids. Losses at the gene ends were 3 bases for V and 3 bases for J; bases not matched to a gene: 8. The CDR3 reads CASSFGSGGYYEQYF. CDR3 bases: TGTGCCAGCAGTTTTGGGTCAGGGGGATACTACGAGCAGTACTTC.

This CDR3 reads CASRPPPGTTNYGYTF. In DNA, the CDR3 is TGTGCCAGCAGGCCCCCCCCGGGGACAACTAACTATGGCTACACCTTC. The chain couples TRBV2 to TRBJ1-2, with a weak D call TRBD1 (6 bases). The V and J ends lost 6 bases and 0 bases respectively, with 17 bases between them. The CDR3 runs to 16 residues. Germline V gene data show CDR1 as SNHLY and CDR2 as FYNNEI. Supplemented by reference TRBV2 and TRBJ1-2, the full variable domain reads EPEVTQTPSHQVTQMGQEVILRCVPISNHLYFYWYRQILGQKVEFLVSFYNNEISEKSEIFDDQFSVERPDGSNFTLKIRSTKLEDSAMYFCASRPPPGTTNYGYTFGSGTRLTVV.